This T cell receptor (beta chain) originates from a study of T cell responses to AZD1222 COVID-19 vaccine. Method: immunoSEQ multiplex PCR; TCRdb's copy keeps in-frame clones and lacks some. Of roughly 170,000 clones listed, about 91% were seen once; the top ten hold around 0.5%. Deletions cut 2 bases from V and 6 bases from J, with 13 bases between. This CDR3 region has 15 residues. Germline V gene data show CDR1 as MDHEN and CDR2 as SYDVKM. The rearrangement links TRBV28 to TRBJ1-4; no clear D. The source was peripheral blood, collected on day 0 of AZD1222 vaccination. The receptor's source is an adult in good health. For the CDR3, the DNA is TGTGCCAGCAGTTTAATCGGGCCGACGGATGAAAAACTGTTTTTT. It is translated as CASSLIGPTDEKLFF.